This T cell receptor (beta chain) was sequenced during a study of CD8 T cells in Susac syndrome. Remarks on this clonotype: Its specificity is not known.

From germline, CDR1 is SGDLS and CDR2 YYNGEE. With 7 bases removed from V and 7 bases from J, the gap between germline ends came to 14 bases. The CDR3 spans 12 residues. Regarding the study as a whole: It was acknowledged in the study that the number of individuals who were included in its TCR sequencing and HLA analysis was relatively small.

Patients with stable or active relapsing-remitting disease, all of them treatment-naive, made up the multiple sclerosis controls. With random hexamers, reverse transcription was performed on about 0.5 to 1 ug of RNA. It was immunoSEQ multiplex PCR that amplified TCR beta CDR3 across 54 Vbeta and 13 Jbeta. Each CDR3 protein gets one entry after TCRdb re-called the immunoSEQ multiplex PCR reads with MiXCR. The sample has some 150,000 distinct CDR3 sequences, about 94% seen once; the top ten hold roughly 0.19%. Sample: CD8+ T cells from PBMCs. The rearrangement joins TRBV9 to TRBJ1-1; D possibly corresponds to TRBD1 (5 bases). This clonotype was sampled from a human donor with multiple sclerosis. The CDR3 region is CASGPSRGEAFF. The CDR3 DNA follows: TGTGCCAGCGGACCCTCGAGGGGTGAAGCTTTCTTT.